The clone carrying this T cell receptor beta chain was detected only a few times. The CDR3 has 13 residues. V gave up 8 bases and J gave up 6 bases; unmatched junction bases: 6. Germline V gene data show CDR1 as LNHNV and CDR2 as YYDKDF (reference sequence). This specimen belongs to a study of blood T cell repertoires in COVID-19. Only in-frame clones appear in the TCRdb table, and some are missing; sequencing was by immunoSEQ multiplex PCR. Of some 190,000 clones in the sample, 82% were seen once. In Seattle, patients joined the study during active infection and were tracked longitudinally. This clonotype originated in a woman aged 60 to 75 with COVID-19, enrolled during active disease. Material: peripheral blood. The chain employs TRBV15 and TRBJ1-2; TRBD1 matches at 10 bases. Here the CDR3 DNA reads TGTGCCACCTCCACGGGACAGGGGAATGGCTACACCTTC. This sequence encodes CATSTGQGNGYTF.